This T cell receptor (beta chain) was sequenced in a study of blood T cell repertoires in COVID-19. About the study: In each case, the material was cDNA or gDNA derived from T cells, B-cell-depleted T cells, or PBMCs.

V lost 6 bases to trimming and J lost 1 base; unmatched junction nucleotides: 11. The CDR3 sequence is 16 residues long. Germline loops: CDR1 ENHRY, CDR2 SYGVKD. The assay was immunoSEQ multiplex PCR, and TCRdb's table has in-frame clones only and misses some. Among approximately 72,000 clones, roughly 86% were seen once, and the ten largest hold around 12%. This clonotype originated in a woman aged 55-75 years with acute or convalescent COVID-19. Sequencing used peripheral blood. The chain combines TRBV10-3 with TRBJ2-7; 8 positions match TRBD1. CDR3 in DNA: TGTGCCATCAGCAGCATAGGACAGGGCGGGTCCTACGAGCAGTACTTC. Protein product: CAISSIGQGGSYEQYF.